Presented here are 28 T cell receptor beta chains from one specimen sequenced in a study of T cells in Graves' hyperthyroidism and ophthalmopathy (dated 2019 in TCRdb). The library was obtained by multiplex PCR. TCRdb lists the instrument as Illumina HiSeq 2000. The TCR beta CDR3 regions were amplified from the RNA transcripts. The first round of RT-PCR for the TCR CDR3 was performed with the HTBI primer set and the Qiagen OneStep RT-PCR kit. The raw public data were reprocessed by TCRdb itself: fastp quality trimming at Q25, MiXCR clonotype calling, in-frame beta chains only. Merged by CDR3 protein, the rows form single entries marked with the most common genes and DNA. The sample table holds over 250,000 distinct CDR3 sequences, of which less than 30% were seen once. The top ten hold around 28% of the sample. Sequenced: blood. The receptor source for this set is a man aged 35-49 years with Graves' hyperthyroidism that later progressed to Graves' ophthalmopathy.

This clonotype was picked up a small number of times. This may be a read error, as it is one base from a much larger clone. This chain connects TRBV6-4 to TRBJ1-5; weak D call: TRBD1 (6 bases). The CDR3 has 13 amino acids. V was cut by 4 bases and J by 10 bases, with 14 bases left in between. Germline values: CDR1 MRHNA, CDR2 SNTAGT. The CDR3 here is CASSAQGGHPQHF. The CDR3 nucleotides read TGTGCCAGCAGTGCACAGGGCGGTCATCCCCAGCATTTT.

This clonotype was counted at least ten times. The chain is built from TRBV7-9 and TRBJ1-1, with D uncertain. Germline CDR1 and CDR2: SEHNR and FQNEAQ (reference sequence). V lost 1 base to trimming and J lost 1 base, with 7 bases between them. The CDR3 loop spans 14 amino acids. CDR3 nucleotide sequence: TGTGCCAGCAGCTTAGTGGTGGGGAACACTGAAGCTTTCTTT. This translates into CASSLVVGNTEAFF. Full variable domain (rest looked up from reference TRBV7-9 and TRBJ1-1): DTGVSQNPRHKITKRGQNVTFRCDPISEHNRLYWYRQTLGQGPEFLTYFQNEAQLEKSRLLSDRFSAERPKGSFSTLEIQRTEQGDSAMYLCASSLVVGNTEAFFGQGTRLTVV.

This chain joins TRBV25-1 and TRBJ1-1; weak D call: TRBD1 (6 bases). Per the germline V gene, CDR1 is MGHDK and CDR2 is SYGVNS. This CDR3 region has 18 residues. Trimming left V 0 bases short and J 0 bases short, with 17 bases between. The CDR3 spells CASSEYGRGGQMNTEAFF. The CDR3 DNA sequence: TGTGCCAGCAGTGAATATGGCCGTGGTGGACAGATGAACACTGAAGCTTTCTTT.

V usage is TRBV6-2 or TRBV6-3 and J usage is TRBJ2-7; D is unresolved. Germline lookup yields CDR1 MNHEY and CDR2 SVGEGT. The CDR3 loop spans 11 amino acids. Trimming stripped 7 bases from V and 4 bases from J, with 8 bases between. The CDR3 DNA reads as TGTGCCAGCACGGGTTTTTACGAGCAGTACTTC. Amino acid sequence: CASTGFYEQYF.

The chain has TRBV12-3 or TRBV12-4 and TRBJ2-6; D is possibly TRBD1 or TRBD2 (5 bases each). CDR3 size: 15 residues. Trimming took 4 bases from V and 2 from J, leaving 9 bases between them. The CDR3 sequence is CASSYGTAGANVLTF. The CDR3 nucleotides are TGTGCCAGCAGTTACGGGACGGCTGGGGCCAACGTCCTGACTTTC.

This clonotype was observed many times. The gene calls are TRBV4-1 and TRBJ1-2, with a tentative D call TRBD1 (5 bases). Trimming removed 1 base from V and 7 bases from J, with 16 bases in between. This CDR3 spans 15 amino acids. Germline CDR1 reads MGHRA; CDR2 reads YSYEKL. The CDR3 nucleotides read TGCGCCAGCAGCCAAGGTCCGGGGGGACTCGGTGGCTACACCTTC. Residues: CASSQGPGGLGGYTF.

This clonotype came up many times. This chain links TRBV10-3 with TRBJ1-2; D is perhaps TRBD1 (6 bases). Per germline, CDR1 ENHRY and CDR2 SYGVKD. V dropped 1 base and J dropped 6 bases, with 9 bases sitting between them. This CDR3 has 13 amino acids. In DNA form, the CDR3 reads TGTGCCATCAGTGAGTTCACAGGGAATGGCTACACCTTC. Its translation: CAISEFTGNGYTF.

The chain recombines TRBV19 with TRBJ2-5; D ambiguous. The CDR3 spans 13 residues. V dropped 2 bases and J dropped 5 bases, with 9 bases sitting between them. Germline CDR1 is LNHDA and CDR2 is SQIVND (reference sequence). CDR3 residues: CASSITASETQYF. The CDR3 DNA reads as TGTGCCAGTAGTATAACGGCGTCCGAGACCCAGTACTTC.

V is TRBV6-2 or TRBV6-3 and J is TRBJ1-5; the D gene is possibly TRBD1 (5 bases). Germline V gene data show CDR1 as MNHEY and CDR2 as SVGEGT. V lost 0 bases to trimming and J lost 5 bases, with 14 bases between them. This CDR3 contains 16 residues. This chain's CDR3 is CASSYSGDGGDQPQHF. The CDR3 DNA is TGTGCCAGCAGTTACTCGGGGGACGGAGGTGATCAGCCCCAGCATTTT.

This clonotype was observed many times. This sequence joins TRBV12-3 or TRBV12-4 and TRBJ2-2; TRBD1 or TRBD2 may be the D gene (5 bases each). The CDR3 runs to 14 residues. V was shortened by 8 bases and J by 8 bases, with 18 bases between the two germline ends. The CDR3 reads CASRRAGGFGELFF. In DNA, the CDR3 is TGTGCCAGCCGCAGGGCTGGGGGATTTGGGGAGCTGTTTTTT.

This clonotype was counted ten times or more. CDR3 loop: CASRLLAGVSETQYF. CDR3 in DNA: TGTGCCAGCAGATTACTAGCGGGAGTCTCAGAGACCCAGTACTTC. The rearrangement joins TRBV2 to TRBJ2-5, with TRBD2 identical over 11 bases. Germline V gives CDR1 SNHLY, CDR2 FYNNEI. V gave up 6 bases and J gave up 4 bases; unmatched junction bases: 7. The CDR3 length is 15 residues. The variable domain in full, completed from reference TRBV2 and TRBJ2-5, reads EPEVTQTPSHQVTQMGQEVILRCVPISNHLYFYWYRQILGQKVEFLVSFYNNEISEKSEIFDDQFSVERPDGSNFTLKIRSTKLEDSAMYFCASRLLAGVSETQYFGPGTRLLVL.

This sequence joins TRBV11-1 and TRBJ2-2; no reliable D call. CDR1 SGHAT and CDR2 FQDESV come from the germline V gene (reference sequence). Trimming shortened V by 5 bases and J by 2 bases, and 18 bases separated the two germline ends. The CDR3 length is 17 residues. CDR3 amino acids: CASSPNWGSRNTGELFF. The CDR3, as DNA: TGTGCCAGCAGCCCCAATTGGGGTTCCCGTAACACCGGGGAGCTGTTTTTT.

This clonotype was recorded only once. The V and J genes are TRBV12-3 or TRBV12-4 and TRBJ1-1; 7 nucleotides align to TRBD1. The CDR3 sequence is 18 residues long. Losses at the gene ends were 3 bases for V and 0 bases for J; bases not matched to a gene: 13. This CDR3 is CASSFIFPTGIMNTEAFF. CDR3 DNA sequence: TGTGCCAGCAGTTTTATTTTCCCGACAGGGATTATGAACACTGAAGCTTTCTTT.

This clonotype appeared many times. This chain joins TRBV29-1 and TRBJ1-3, with D possibly matching TRBD1 (6 bases). V was clipped by 4 bases and J by 4 bases, with 11 bases between them. Per the germline V gene, CDR1 is SQVTM and CDR2 is ANQGSEA. The CDR3 covers 13 residues. This chain's CDR3 is CSVGPGTGNTIYF. The CDR3 coding sequence is TGCAGCGTTGGCCCCGGGACAGGAAACACCATATATTTT.

This clonotype has ten or more counts. The rearrangement uses TRBV5-6 and TRBJ1-2; the D gene is possibly TRBD1 (5 bases). CDR3 length: 13 amino acids. The germline V and J ends were trimmed by 4 bases and 4 bases, with 11 bases remaining between them. Germline V gene lookup returns CDR1 SGHDT and CDR2 YYEEEE. CDR3: CASSDDSFYGYTF. CDR3 DNA: TGTGCCAGCAGCGATGACAGCTTCTATGGCTACACCTTC.

The chain employs TRBV12-3 or TRBV12-4 and TRBJ2-7; 7 bases align to TRBD2. Trimming at V came to 5 bases and at J to 3 bases, leaving 13 bases not matched to a gene. This CDR3 contains 16 residues. The CDR3: CASSTLLGGIRYEQYF. The CDR3 bases are TGTGCCAGCAGTACCTTATTGGGGGGGATTCGCTACGAGCAGTACTTC.

In its sample, this clonotype was seen a few times. The chain links TRBV6-2 or TRBV6-3 to TRBJ1-1; TRBD1 might be the D (5 bases). V was trimmed by 8 bases and J by 1 base, leaving 14 bases between them. Per germline, CDR1 MNHEY and CDR2 SVGEGT. This CDR3 contains 14 residues. CDR3 sequence reads: CASLPGAGNTEAFF. The CDR3 coding sequence is TGTGCCAGCCTCCCTGGGGCGGGGAACACTGAAGCTTTCTTT.

V usage is TRBV9 and J usage is TRBJ1-2, with D hard to call. Germline V gene sequence: CDR1 SGDLS, CDR2 YYNGEE. The CDR3 runs 12 residues. Trimming cost V 3 bases and J 3 bases, with 6 bases left between them. CDR3 nucleotides: TGTGCCAGCAGCGGGGCCTACTATGGCTACACCTTC. Translation gives CASSGAYYGYTF.

The chain employs TRBV12-5 and TRBJ2-5, with a possible D match to TRBD1 (5 bases). The CDR3 runs 13 residues. The V gene's germline CDR1 is LGHNT and CDR2 FRNRAP. Deletions cut 0 bases from V and 3 bases from J, with 5 bases between. The CDR3 loop is CASGLVGEETQYF. CDR3 in DNA: TGTGCTAGTGGTTTGGTAGGGGAAGAGACCCAGTACTTC.

The genes are TRBV19 and TRBJ1-5, with 7 bases aligning to TRBD1. The CDR3 runs to 14 residues. V was clipped by 6 bases and J by 3 bases; unmatched bases: 5. Germline V lookup: CDR1 LNHDA, CDR2 SQIVND (reference sequence). The CDR3: CASRRTGTNQPQHF. CDR3 in DNA: TGTGCCAGTAGGCGGACAGGCACCAATCAGCCCCAGCATTTT.

The V and J genes are TRBV29-1 and TRBJ2-7; 7 bases fit TRBD1. This CDR3 is built from 14 residues. Per the germline V gene, CDR1 is SQVTM and CDR2 is ANQGSEA. V shed 6 bases, J shed 2 bases, and the junction held 10 bases outside the gene matches. CDR3 bases: TGCAGCGTGCGCTCCGGGACAGCTACCTACGAGCAGTACTTC. Protein product: CSVRSGTATYEQYF.

This clonotype was observed at least ten times. The chain couples TRBV29-1 to TRBJ1-1, with 11 bases that match TRBD1. Trimming at V came to 7 bases and at J to 3 bases, leaving 10 bases not matched to a gene. CDR3 length equals 15 residues. CDR1 and CDR2 from the germline V gene are SQVTM and ANQGSEA. CDR3 sequence (DNA): TGCAGCGGGTGGACAGGGGGCGTGAGGGACACTGAAGCTTTCTTT. Translated: CSGWTGGVRDTEAFF.

The chain is built from TRBV20-1 and TRBJ1-5; TRBD1 might be the D (6 bases). Germline V gives CDR1 DFQATT, CDR2 SNEGSKA (reference sequence). Trimming pared 0 bases from V and 7 bases from J, leaving 16 bases between. CDR3 length: 15 residues. The CDR3 sequence: CSARDEAGAGQPQHF. CDR3 sequence (DNA): TGCAGTGCTAGAGATGAGGCAGGGGCCGGCCAGCCCCAGCATTTT.

In this sample, this clonotype turned up many times. V usage is TRBV28 and J usage is TRBJ1-1, with 8 bases aligning to TRBD1. This CDR3 comprises 12 residues. Germline V gene data show CDR1 as MDHEN and CDR2 as SYDVKM. Trimming removed 6 bases from V and 3 bases from J; junction bases left unmatched: 0. This chain's CDR3 is CASRTGDTEAFF. Here the CDR3 DNA reads TGTGCCAGCAGGACAGGGGACACTGAAGCTTTCTTT.

This clonotype showed up many times. V gene TRBV5-1 combines with J gene TRBJ2-7; D remains unclear. Germline lookup yields CDR1 SGHRS and CDR2 YFSETQ. With 0 bases removed from V and 0 bases from J, the gap between germline ends came to 7 bases. CDR3 length: 14 amino acids. The CDR3 bases are TGCGCCAGCAGCTTGGAAGGTGGCTCCTACGAGCAGTACTTC. Protein product: CASSLEGGSYEQYF.

This clonotype was seen at least ten times. V usage is TRBV28 and J usage is TRBJ1-2, with TRBD1 matching over 10 bases. Trimming cost V 8 bases and J 3 bases; bases outside gene matches: 12. This CDR3 has 16 amino acids. Germline CDR1 MDHEN, CDR2 SYDVKM. As DNA, the CDR3 is TGTGCCAGCGGCCAGACAGGGGGCCCTATGGACTATGGCTACACCTTC. As protein: CASGQTGGPMDYGYTF.

The table lists this clonotype with many counts. V usage is TRBV28 and J usage is TRBJ2-7; D uncertain. The CDR3 has 15 residues. V was shortened by 4 bases and J by 2 bases, with 15 bases between the two germline ends. Germline CDR1 and CDR2: MDHEN and SYDVKM. This CDR3 is CASSYPDLQPYEQYF. In DNA form, the CDR3 reads TGTGCCAGCAGTTACCCGGACCTTCAACCCTACGAGCAGTACTTC.

This clonotype was seen repeatedly, ten times or more. The chain is built from TRBV5-4 and TRBJ2-5; no definite D call. Deletions cut 0 bases from V and 1 base from J, with 16 bases between. CDR1 is SGHNT, CDR2 YYREEE, per germline (reference sequence). The CDR3 covers 17 residues. The CDR3 nucleotides are TGTGCCAGCAGCTTGGGAAGGGCGGAGCCCTCCCAAGAGACCCAGTACTTC. It specifies CASSLGRAEPSQETQYF.